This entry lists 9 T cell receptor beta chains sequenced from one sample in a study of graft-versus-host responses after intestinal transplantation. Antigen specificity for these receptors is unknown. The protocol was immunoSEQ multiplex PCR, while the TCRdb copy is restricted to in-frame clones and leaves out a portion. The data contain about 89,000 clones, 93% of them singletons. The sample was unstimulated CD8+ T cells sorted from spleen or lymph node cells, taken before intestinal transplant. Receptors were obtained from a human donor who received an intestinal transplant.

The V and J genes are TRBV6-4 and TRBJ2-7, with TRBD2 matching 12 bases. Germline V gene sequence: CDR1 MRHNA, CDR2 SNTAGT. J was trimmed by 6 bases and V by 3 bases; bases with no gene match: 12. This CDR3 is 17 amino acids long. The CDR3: CASSELAGGHELSEQYF. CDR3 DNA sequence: TGTGCCAGCAGTGAACTAGCGGGGGGACATGAGTTGAGCGAGCAGTACTTC.

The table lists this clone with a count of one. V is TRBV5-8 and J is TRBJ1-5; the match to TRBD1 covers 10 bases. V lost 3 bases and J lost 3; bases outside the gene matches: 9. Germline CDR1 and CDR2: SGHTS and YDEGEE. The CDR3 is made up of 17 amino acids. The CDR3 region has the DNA TGTGCCAGCAGCTGGGGGGGACAGGGGTGGACCAATCAGCCCCAGCATTTT. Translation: CASSWGGQGWTNQPQHF.

The CDR3, as DNA: TGTGCCAGCAGTTCTAGGTTTTGGTCCTACAATGAGCAGTTCTTC. As protein: CASSSRFWSYNEQFF. This chain uses TRBV27 with TRBJ2-1; D remains unclear. Trimming removed 4 bases from V and 1 base from J, with 11 bases in between. The CDR3 is made up of 15 amino acids. CDR1 MNHEY and CDR2 SMNVEV come from the germline V gene (reference sequence).

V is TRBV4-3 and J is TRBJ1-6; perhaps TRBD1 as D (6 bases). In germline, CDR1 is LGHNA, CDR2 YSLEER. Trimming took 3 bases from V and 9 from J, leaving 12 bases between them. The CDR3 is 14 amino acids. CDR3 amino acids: CASSHQGLGSPLHF. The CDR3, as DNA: TGCGCCAGCAGCCACCAGGGGTTGGGTTCACCCCTCCACTTT.

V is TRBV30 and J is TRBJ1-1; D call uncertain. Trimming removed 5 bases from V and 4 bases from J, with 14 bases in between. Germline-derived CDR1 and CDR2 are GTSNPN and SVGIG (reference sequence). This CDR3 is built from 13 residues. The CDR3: CAWWGGGLTEAFF. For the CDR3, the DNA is TGTGCCTGGTGGGGAGGAGGGCTCACTGAAGCTTTCTTT.

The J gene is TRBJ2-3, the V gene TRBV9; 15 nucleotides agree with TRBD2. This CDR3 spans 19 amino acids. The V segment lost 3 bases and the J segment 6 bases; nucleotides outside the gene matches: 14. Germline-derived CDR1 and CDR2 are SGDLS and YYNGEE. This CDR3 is CASSATGTSGGTSSDTQYF. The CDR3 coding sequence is TGTGCCAGCAGCGCGACCGGGACTAGCGGGGGGACGTCAAGTGATACGCAGTATTTT.

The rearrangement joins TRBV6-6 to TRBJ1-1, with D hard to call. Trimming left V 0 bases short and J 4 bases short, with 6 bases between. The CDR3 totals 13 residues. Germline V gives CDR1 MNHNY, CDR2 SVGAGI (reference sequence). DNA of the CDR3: TGTGCCAGCAGTTACTCGCTAGGCACTGAAGCTTTCTTT. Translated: CASSYSLGTEAFF.

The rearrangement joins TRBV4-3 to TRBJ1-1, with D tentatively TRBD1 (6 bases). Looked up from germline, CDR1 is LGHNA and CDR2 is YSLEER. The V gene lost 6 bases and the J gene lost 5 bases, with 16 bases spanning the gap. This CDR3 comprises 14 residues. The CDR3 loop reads CASSFTGLETEAFF. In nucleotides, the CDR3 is TGCGCCAGCAGTTTTACAGGGTTGGAGACTGAAGCTTTCTTT.

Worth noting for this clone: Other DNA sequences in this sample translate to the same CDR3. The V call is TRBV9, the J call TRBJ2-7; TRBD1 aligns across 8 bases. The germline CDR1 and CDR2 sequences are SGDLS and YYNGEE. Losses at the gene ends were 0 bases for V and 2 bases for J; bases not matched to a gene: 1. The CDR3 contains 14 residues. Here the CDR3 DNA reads TGTGCCAGCAGCGTAGGGACAGGGACCTACGAGCAGTACTTC. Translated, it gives CASSVGTGTYEQYF.